The 20 T cell receptor beta chains below were found in one sample sequenced in a study of blood T cell repertoires in COVID-19. Sequenced by immunoSEQ multiplex PCR; TCRdb stores in-frame clones only, minus some. Here the sample spans about 24,000 clones, approximately 80% being singletons. Sequenced input: peripheral blood. The source is a man in his sixties or seventies with acute or convalescent COVID-19.

The rearrangement links TRBV2 to TRBJ1-5; weak D call: TRBD1 (5 bases). Between the trimmed V and J ends, which lost 6 bases and 7 bases, there was a span of 16 bases. The CDR3 runs to 14 residues. Germline V gene data show CDR1 as SNHLY and CDR2 as FYNNEI. CDR3 sequence: CASRSGTVQQPQHF. The CDR3 DNA sequence: TGTGCCAGCAGGAGCGGGACGGTTCAGCAGCCCCAGCATTTT.

The chain has TRBV5-1 and TRBJ2-3; the match to TRBD2 covers 16 bases. Trimming took 4 bases from V and 0 from J; bases not matched to a gene: 5. The germline CDR1 and CDR2 sequences are SGHRS and YFSETQ. The CDR3 sequence is 18 residues long. CDR3 residues: CASSPGLAGGRSTDTQYF. CDR3 nucleotides: TGCGCCAGCAGCCCGGGACTAGCGGGAGGGCGAAGCACAGATACGCAGTATTTT. Filled out from reference TRBV5-1 and TRBJ2-3, the complete variable domain reads KAGVTQTPRYLIKTRGQQVTLSCSPISGHRSVSWYQQTPGQGLQFLFEYFSETQRNKGNFPGRFSGRQFSNSRSEMNVSTLELGDSALYLCASSPGLAGGRSTDTQYFGPGTRLTVL.

V usage is TRBV28 and J usage is TRBJ1-1; 7 positions match TRBD1. The trim removed 7 bases at V and 6 bases at J, leaving 8 bases unmatched. Germline CDR1 and CDR2: MDHEN and SYDVKM. There are 13 residues in the CDR3. The CDR3 region is CASKAQGVPEAFF. The CDR3 DNA reads as TGTGCCAGCAAAGCCCAGGGGGTCCCTGAAGCTTTCTTT. Looking up the rest from reference TRBV28 and TRBJ1-1 gives the full variable domain: DVKVTQSSRYLVKRTGEKVFLECVQDMDHENMFWYRQDPGLGLRLIYFSYDVKMKEKGDIPEGYSVSREKKERFSLILESASTNQTSMYLCASKAQGVPEAFFGQGTRLTVV.

V gene TRBV24-1 combines with J gene TRBJ2-3; 10 bases agree with TRBD1. Germline CDR1 reads KGHDR; CDR2 reads SFDVKD. V dropped 0 bases and J dropped 3; count of bases not matched to a gene: 2. This CDR3 is built from 16 residues. This chain's CDR3 is CATSDLGGQGTDTQYF. The CDR3, as DNA: TGTGCCACCAGTGATTTGGGGGGACAGGGGACAGATACGCAGTATTTT.

The V call is TRBV7-8, the J call TRBJ2-6, with 10 bases aligning to TRBD1. Germline values: CDR1 SGHVS, CDR2 FQNEAQ. The J segment lost 4 bases and the V segment lost 11 bases, leaving 8 bases of the junction unmatched. The CDR3 is 15 residues long. The CDR3 loop reads CAGKTGGLGANVLTF. CDR3 bases: TGTGCCGGCAAGACAGGGGGCCTCGGGGCCAACGTCCTGACTTTC.

The chain couples TRBV10-2 to TRBJ1-6; 9 bases fit TRBD1. V lost 6 bases and J lost 5; bases outside the gene matches: 5. This CDR3 is 15 amino acids long. Germline V gene sequence: CDR1 WSHSY, CDR2 SAAADI. The CDR3 loop is CASRGTGKHNSPLHF. The CDR3 DNA sequence: TGCGCCAGCAGGGGGACAGGGAAACATAATTCACCCCTCCACTTT.

The V and J genes are TRBV6-5 and TRBJ1-2; the D gene is possibly TRBD1 (5 bases). Germline CDR1 reads MNHEY; CDR2 reads SVGAGI. Trimming took 5 bases from V and 4 from J, leaving 11 bases between them. This CDR3 contains 13 residues. Here the CDR3 reads CASSPPGGYGYTF. CDR3 bases: TGTGCCAGCAGTCCCCCCGGGGGCTATGGCTACACCTTC.

In DNA form, the CDR3 reads TGTGCCAGCAGCGTAGCTGGGGGAGGGTTGGGCTACACCTTC. Encoded protein: CASSVAGGGLGYTF. V is TRBV9 and J is TRBJ1-2, with D possibly TRBD1 on 5 matching bases. Trimming shortened V by 0 bases and J by 8 bases, and 14 bases separated the two germline ends. From germline, CDR1 is SGDLS and CDR2 YYNGEE. The CDR3 loop spans 14 amino acids.

The chain employs TRBV5-1 and TRBJ1-1, with 9 bases matching TRBD1. V trimming: 5 bases; J trimming: 0 bases; junction bases outside the gene matches: 5. The CDR3 runs 15 residues. The germline V gene has CDR1 SGHRS and CDR2 YFSETQ. CDR3 amino acids: CASRTGGYMNTEAFF. DNA of the CDR3: TGCGCCAGCAGGACAGGGGGTTACATGAACACTGAAGCTTTCTTT. The full variable domain, completed using reference TRBV5-1 and TRBJ1-1, is KAGVTQTPRYLIKTRGQQVTLSCSPISGHRSVSWYQQTPGQGLQFLFEYFSETQRNKGNFPGRFSGRQFSNSRSEMNVSTLELGDSALYLCASRTGGYMNTEAFFGQGTRLTVV.

This clone has only a few counts. This chain links TRBV21-1 with TRBJ1-2; TRBD1, as called in the table, went unchecked against the DNA. TRBV21-1 is an annotated pseudogene. The CDR3 runs 14 residues. The DNA for the CDR3 is TGTGCCAGCAGCAAAGAAGACAGGGACCATGGCTACACCTTC. Protein: CASSKEDRDHGYTF.

This chain uses TRBV11-2 with TRBJ2-1; D possibly corresponds to TRBD2 (7 bases). V gave up 3 bases and J gave up 12 bases, with 18 bases separating them. Germline V gives CDR1 SGHAT, CDR2 FQNNGV. This CDR3 region has 14 residues. Here the CDR3 reads CASSLGGGGGWQFF. The CDR3 DNA follows: TGTGCCAGCAGCTTGGGAGGGGGGGGAGGCTGGCAGTTCTTC.

This clone has just a few counts. The gene calls are TRBV12-3 or TRBV12-4 and TRBJ1-2; TRBD1 aligns across 10 bases. The ends lost 4 bases at V and 8 bases at J; junction bases unmatched: 4. The length of the CDR3 is 13 residues. The CDR3 loop reads CASSSDRGSGYTF. CDR3 coding DNA: TGTGCCAGCAGTTCGGACAGGGGGAGCGGCTACACCTTC.

The chain joins TRBV9 to TRBJ1-1; 8 bases agree with TRBD1. V dropped 4 bases and J dropped 5; count of bases not matched to a gene: 10. Germline V CDR1 and CDR2: SGDLS, YYNGEE. The length of the CDR3 is 15 residues. CDR3 in amino acids: CASSPSGGASTEAFF. The CDR3 DNA reads TGTGCCAGCAGCCCGTCAGGGGGCGCGTCTACTGAAGCTTTCTTT.

This clone has only a few counts. This chain connects TRBV7-9 to TRBJ2-1; 7 bases match TRBD2. Trimming took 4 bases from V and 1 from J; bases not matched to a gene: 1. This CDR3 comprises 14 residues. Germline CDR1 and CDR2: SEHNR and FQNEAQ (reference sequence). The CDR3 loop reads CASSSSGSYNEQFF. CDR3 DNA: TGTGCCAGCAGCTCTAGCGGATCCTACAATGAGCAGTTCTTC.

The rearrangement joins TRBV10-3 to TRBJ2-7; 9 bases map to TRBD1. Losses at the gene ends were 4 bases for V and 4 bases for J; bases not matched to a gene: 5. The CDR3 is 14 amino acids. From germline, CDR1 is ENHRY and CDR2 SYGVKD. CDR3 sequence (DNA): TGTGCCATCAGTGCGCCGGACAGGGGATACGAGCAGTACTTC. Protein: CAISAPDRGYEQYF.

The CDR3 DNA is TGTGCCAGCAGAGCGGCATACGAGCAGTACTTC. Amino acids: CASRAAYEQYF. V usage is TRBV12-3 or TRBV12-4 and J usage is TRBJ2-7; D is perhaps TRBD2 (5 bases). The germline V and J ends were trimmed by 6 bases and 4 bases, with 7 bases remaining between them. This CDR3 contains 11 residues.

The V gene is TRBV7-6, the J gene TRBJ1-1; perhaps TRBD1 as D (5 bases). The CDR3 runs 13 residues. The V and J ends lost 2 bases and 1 base respectively, with 5 bases between them. Per germline, CDR1 SGHVS and CDR2 FNYEAQ. In nucleotides, the CDR3 is TGTGCCAGCAGCTTAACAGGGAACACTGAAGCTTTCTTT. This encodes CASSLTGNTEAFF.

V is TRBV12-3 or TRBV12-4 and J is TRBJ1-1, with 7 bases that match TRBD1. There are 13 residues in the CDR3. V shed 8 bases, J shed 1 base, and the junction held 4 bases outside the gene matches. The CDR3 DNA is TGTGCCAGCGGGGGACAGAAGAACACTGAAGCTTTCTTT. This encodes CASGGQKNTEAFF.

This clone showed up just a few times. The V and J genes are TRBV19 and TRBJ1-2, with D unclear. Trimming pared 3 bases from V and 2 bases from J, leaving 10 bases between. The length of the CDR3 is 14 residues. In germline, CDR1 is LNHDA, CDR2 SQIVND (reference sequence). CDR3 nucleotide sequence: TGTGCCAGTAGTATGATGCGCGGCAACTATGGCTACACCTTC. It is translated as CASSMMRGNYGYTF.

CDR3 residues: CASRSGGINQPQHF. CDR3 bases: TGTGCCAGCAGATCAGGGGGAATCAATCAGCCCCAGCATTTT. J is TRBJ1-5 and V is TRBV7-8; 7 bases match TRBD1. Losses at the gene ends were 6 bases for V and 3 bases for J; bases not matched to a gene: 5. CDR3 size: 14 residues. CDR1 and CDR2 from the germline V gene are SGHVS and FQNEAQ. The full variable domain, rest sourced from reference TRBV7-8 and TRBJ1-5, is GAGVSQSPRYKVAKRGQDVALRCDPISGHVSLFWYQQALGQGPEFLTYFQNEAQLDKSGLPSDRFFAERPEGSVSTLKIQRTQQEDSAVYLCASRSGGINQPQHFGDGTRLSIL.